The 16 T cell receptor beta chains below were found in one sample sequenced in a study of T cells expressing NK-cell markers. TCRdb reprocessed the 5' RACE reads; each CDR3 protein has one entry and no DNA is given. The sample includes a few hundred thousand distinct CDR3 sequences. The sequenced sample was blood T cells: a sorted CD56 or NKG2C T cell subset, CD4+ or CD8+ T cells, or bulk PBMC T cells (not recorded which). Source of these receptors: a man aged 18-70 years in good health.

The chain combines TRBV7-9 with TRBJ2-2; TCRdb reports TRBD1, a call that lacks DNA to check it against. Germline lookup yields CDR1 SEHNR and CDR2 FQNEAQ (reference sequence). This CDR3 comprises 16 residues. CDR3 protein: CASSLGPGQNTGELFF.

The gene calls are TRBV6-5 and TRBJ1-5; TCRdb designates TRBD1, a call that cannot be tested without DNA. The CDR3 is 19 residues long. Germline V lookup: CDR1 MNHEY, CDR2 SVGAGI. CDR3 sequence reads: CASIWFPNRDREWRQPQHF.

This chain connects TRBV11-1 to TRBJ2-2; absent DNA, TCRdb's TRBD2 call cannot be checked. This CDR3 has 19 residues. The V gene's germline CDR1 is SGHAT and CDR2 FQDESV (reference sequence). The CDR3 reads CASSLKWGTSGANTGELFF.

The CDR3 reads CASSLTGVWNSPLHF. This rearrangement joins TRBV5-1 to TRBJ1-6; TCRdb returns TRBD1, unconfirmable since there is no DNA. Germline V gene sequence: CDR1 SGHRS, CDR2 YFSETQ. CDR3 length equals 15 residues.

CDR3 region: CPMTLQLMKNCFF. This rearrangement joins TRBV29-1 to TRBJ1-4. The germline V gene encodes CDR1 SQVTM and CDR2 ANQGSEA. The CDR3 totals 13 residues.

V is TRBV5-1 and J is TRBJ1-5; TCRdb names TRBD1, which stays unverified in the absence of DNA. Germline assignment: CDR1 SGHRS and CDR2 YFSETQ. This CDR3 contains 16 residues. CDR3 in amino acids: CASSPGTGSLNQPQHF.

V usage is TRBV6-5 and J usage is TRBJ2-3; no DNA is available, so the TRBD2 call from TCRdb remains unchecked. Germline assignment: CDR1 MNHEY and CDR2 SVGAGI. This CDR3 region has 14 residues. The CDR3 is CASSYSALTDTQYF.

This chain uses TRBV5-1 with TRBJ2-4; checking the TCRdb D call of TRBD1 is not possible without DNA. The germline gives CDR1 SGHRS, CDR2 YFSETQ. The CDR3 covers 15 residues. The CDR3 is CASSLDIPGANIQYF. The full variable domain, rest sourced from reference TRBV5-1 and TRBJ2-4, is KAGVTQTPRYLIKTRGQQVTLSCSPISGHRSVSWYQQTPGQGLQFLFEYFSETQRNKGNFPGRFSGRQFSNSRSEMNVSTLELGDSALYLCASSLDIPGANIQYFGAGTRLSVL.

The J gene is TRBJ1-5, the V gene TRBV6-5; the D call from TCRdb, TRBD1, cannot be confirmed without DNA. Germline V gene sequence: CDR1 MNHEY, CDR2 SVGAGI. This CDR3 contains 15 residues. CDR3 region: CASSYLSGGPQPQHF.

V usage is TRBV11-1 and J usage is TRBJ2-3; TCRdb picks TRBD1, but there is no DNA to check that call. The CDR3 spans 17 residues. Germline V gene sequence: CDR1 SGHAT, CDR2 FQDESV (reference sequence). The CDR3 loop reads CASSGPGTPTSTDTQYF.

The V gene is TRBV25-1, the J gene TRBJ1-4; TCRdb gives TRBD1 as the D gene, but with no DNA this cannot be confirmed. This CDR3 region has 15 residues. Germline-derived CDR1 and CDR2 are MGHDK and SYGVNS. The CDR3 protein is CASSDSGVANEKLFF.

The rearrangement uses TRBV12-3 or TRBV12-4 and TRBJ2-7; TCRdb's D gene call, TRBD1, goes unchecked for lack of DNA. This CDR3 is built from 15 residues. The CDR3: CASSLAGTLSYEQYF.

CDR3 residues: CASSLLTETSEKLFF. The J gene is TRBJ1-4, the V gene TRBV5-4. CDR1 is SGHNT, CDR2 YYREEE, per germline (reference sequence). The CDR3 is 15 residues long.

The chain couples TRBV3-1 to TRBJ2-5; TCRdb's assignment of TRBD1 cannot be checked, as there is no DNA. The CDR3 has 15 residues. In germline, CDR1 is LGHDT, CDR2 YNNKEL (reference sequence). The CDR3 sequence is CASSQAPGKLKTQYF.

This chain's CDR3 is CAIGTGGSETQYF. The gene calls are TRBV10-3 and TRBJ2-5; TCRdb names TRBD1, which stays unverified in the absence of DNA. Germline values: CDR1 ENHRY, CDR2 SYGVKD. This CDR3 contains 13 residues.

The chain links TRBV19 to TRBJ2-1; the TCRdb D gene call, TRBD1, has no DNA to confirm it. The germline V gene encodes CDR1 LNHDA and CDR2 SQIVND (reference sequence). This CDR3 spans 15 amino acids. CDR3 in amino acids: CASSIQGMSGYEQFF.